The rows below give T cell receptor beta chains drawn from one sample of a study of T cell responses to AZD1222 COVID-19 vaccine. Clones were sequenced by immunoSEQ multiplex PCR, and TCRdb holds only the in-frame ones, with some missing. The data contain around 120,000 clones, over 75% of them seen just once; the ten biggest clones take up 7.2%. Here the sequenced sample was peripheral blood, taken on day 0 of AZD1222 vaccination. The receptors originated from an adult in good health. CDR3s include the opening cysteine and the closing phenylalanine or tryptophan. The D gene is left open where the match is weak. Rows give clone size only sometimes, using once, few, many, or a class for an expanded clone.

j_call v_call clone_size d_call cdr3_nt cdr3_aa
TRBJ2-2 TRBV6-5 . TRBD2 TGTGCCAGCAGTTACTCGACTAGCGGCGACGGGGAGCTGTTTTTT CASSYSTSGDGELFF
TRBJ2-7 TRBV11-2 . . TGTGCCAGCAGCTTAGATCCGGGGTACTACGAGCAGTACTTC CASSLDPGYYEQYF
TRBJ2-1 TRBV6-4 . TRBD2 TGTGCCAGCAGTGCCGTAGCGGGAGCCTACAATGAGCAGTTCTTC CASSAVAGAYNEQFF
TRBJ2-3 TRBV7-9 . TRBD2 TGTGCCAGCAGCTTAGGGACTAGCTTAGATACGCAGTATTTT CASSLGTSLDTQYF
TRBJ1-6 TRBV6-5 . TRBD1 TGTGCCAGCAGTTACCTATCCGGACAGGCCTCGGGACCCCTCCACTTT CASSYLSGQASGPLHF
TRBJ2-7 TRBV28 . . TGTGCCAGCTTGAAACGAGGGATTTTTGACGAGCAGTACTTC CASLKRGIFDEQYF
TRBJ2-1 TRBV7-7 . . TGTGCCAGCAGCCGGGGACGTTCGGGCGATGAGCAGTTCTTC CASSRGRSGDEQFF
TRBJ2-1 TRBV27 . . TGTGCCAGCAGTTTATACCCCTCCTACAATGAGCAGTTCTTC CASSLYPSYNEQFF
TRBJ2-2 TRBV6-5 . TRBD2 TGTGCCAGCAGCCCGAGCGGGATTCAATCCGGGGAGCTGTTTTTT CASSPSGIQSGELFF
TRBJ2-1 TRBV10-3 . TRBD2 TGTGCCATCAGGGGGACTAGCGGTGACTACAATGAGCAGTTCTTC CAIRGTSGDYNEQFF
TRBJ2-7 TRBV24-1 . TRBD2 TGTGCCACCAGTGATGGGGGACTAGCGTCGTATGAGCAGTACTTC CATSDGGLASYEQYF
TRBJ2-7 TRBV15 . TRBD1 TGTGCCACCAGCAGGTCCGGGACAGGGTCCCTCTACGAGCAGTACTTC CATSRSGTGSLYEQYF
TRBJ2-7 TRBV28 . . TGTGCCAGCAGTCTCACGAGGGGCCGCAGCTCCTACGAGCAGTACTTC CASSLTRGRSSYEQYF
TRBJ2-7 TRBV6-5 . . TGTGCCAGCCCCCCCATAAGGCACGAGCAGTACTTC CASPPIRHEQYF
TRBJ2-7 TRBV27 . . TGTGCCAGCAGTTCCCGAGGGGGGCCTGGGTACGAGCAGTACTTC CASSSRGGPGYEQYF
TRBJ1-5 TRBV28 . . TGTGCCAGTACCAGTGAAGAAGCCCAGCATTTT CASTSEEAQHF
TRBJ2-1 TRBV5-4 . . TGTGCCAGCAGCTTGGGAGGCAGGAGCTCCTACAATGAGCAGTTCTTC CASSLGGRSSYNEQFF
TRBJ2-4 TRBV12-3/TRBV12-4 once TRBD2 TGTGCCAGGCATGGACTAGAGAAAAACATTCAGTACTTC CARHGLEKNIQYF
TRBJ1-2 TRBV30 . . TGTGCCTGGACTACCTCCAGGGTGTCGGATGGCTACACCTTC CAWTTSRVSDGYTF
TRBJ2-1 TRBV19 . . TGTGCCAGTAGTTCCTCCGGGCGACGGAACAATGAGCAGTTCTTC CASSSSGRRNNEQFF
TRBJ1-5 TRBV19 . . TGTGCCGCCTCCATGGGGGGGGCCAGCAATCAGCCCCAGCATTTT CAASMGGASNQPQHF
TRBJ1-5 TRBV18 . . TGTGCCAGCTCCCAGGGGAATAGCAATCAGCCCCAGCATTTT CASSQGNSNQPQHF
TRBJ2-1 TRBV7-2 . . TGTGCCAGCAGCTACGAGGGCTCATGGGAGTACAATGAGCAGTTCTTC CASSYEGSWEYNEQFF
TRBJ1-2 TRBV5-6 . . TGTGCCAGCAGCTTGCAGGGGTTCTATGGCTACACCTTC CASSLQGFYGYTF
TRBJ2-7 TRBV6-5 . . TGTGCCAGCAGTTACTCTAGCGGAGGCCCCTACGAGCAGTACTTC CASSYSSGGPYEQYF
TRBJ2-7 TRBV2 . TRBD2 TGTGCCAGCAGGGGGGGGACTAGCGGGAGCTCCTACGAGCAGTACTTC CASRGGTSGSSYEQYF
TRBJ2-7 TRBV20-1 . . TGCAGTGCTAGTAGCGCCAGCTCCTACGAGCAGTACTTC CSASSASSYEQYF
TRBJ2-1 TRBV19 . . TGTGCCAGCGGAACCCCTCCCAATGAGCAGTTCTTC CASGTPPNEQFF
TRBJ2-1 TRBV25-1 . TRBD1 TGTGCCAGCAGTGAATGGGGGACAGCAACCTACAATGAGCAGTTCTTC CASSEWGTATYNEQFF
TRBJ2-2 TRBV19 . . TGTGCCAGTAGTCCGACCAGCAGGGGGGAGCTGTTTTTT CASSPTSRGELFF
TRBJ1-5 TRBV6-1 . . TGTGCCAGCAGTGAATATATCGTTTGGCAGATTAGCAATCAGCCCCAGCATTTT CASSEYIVWQISNQPQHF
TRBJ2-7 TRBV6-5 once TRBD1 TGTGCCAGCAGTTACTCGACAGGGGGCGTTGAGCAGTACTTC CASSYSTGGVEQYF
TRBJ2-7 TRBV11-2 . . TGTGCCAGCAGCTCTGCAAGGGGAGGAAAATACGAGCAGTACTTC CASSSARGGKYEQYF
TRBJ2-5 TRBV6-1 . . TGTGCCAGCAGTGAATGGATCGTGGGGGAAGAGACCCAGTACTTC CASSEWIVGEETQYF
TRBJ2-7 TRBV6-5 . TRBD1 TGTGCCAGCAGTTACTCAGGGACAGGGGGGACCTACGAGCAGTACTTC CASSYSGTGGTYEQYF